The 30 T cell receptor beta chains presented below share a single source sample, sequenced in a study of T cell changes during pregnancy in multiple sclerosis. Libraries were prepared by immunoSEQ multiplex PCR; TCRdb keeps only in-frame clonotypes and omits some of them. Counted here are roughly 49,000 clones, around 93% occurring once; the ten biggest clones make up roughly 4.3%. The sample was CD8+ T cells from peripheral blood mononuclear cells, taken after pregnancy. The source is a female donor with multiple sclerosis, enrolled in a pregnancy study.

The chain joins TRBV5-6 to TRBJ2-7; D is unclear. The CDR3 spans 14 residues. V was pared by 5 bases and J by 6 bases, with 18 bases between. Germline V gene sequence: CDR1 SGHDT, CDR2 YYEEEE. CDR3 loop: CASSSTSLEREQYF. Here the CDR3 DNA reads TGTGCCAGCAGTTCTACTTCGTTGGAGCGCGAGCAGTACTTC.

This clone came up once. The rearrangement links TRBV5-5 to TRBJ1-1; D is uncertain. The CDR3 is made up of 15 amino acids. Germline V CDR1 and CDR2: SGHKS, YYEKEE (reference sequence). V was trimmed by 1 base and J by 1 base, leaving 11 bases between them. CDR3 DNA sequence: TGTGCCAGCAGCTTGAATTTTCGGGGGAACACTGAAGCTTTCTTT. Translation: CASSLNFRGNTEAFF.

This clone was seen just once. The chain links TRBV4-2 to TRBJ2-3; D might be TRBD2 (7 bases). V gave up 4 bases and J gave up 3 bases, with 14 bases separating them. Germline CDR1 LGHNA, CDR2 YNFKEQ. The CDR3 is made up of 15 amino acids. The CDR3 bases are TGTGCCAGCAGCCGAGGGGGAGGGGAAACAGATACGCAGTATTTT. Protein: CASSRGGGETDTQYF.

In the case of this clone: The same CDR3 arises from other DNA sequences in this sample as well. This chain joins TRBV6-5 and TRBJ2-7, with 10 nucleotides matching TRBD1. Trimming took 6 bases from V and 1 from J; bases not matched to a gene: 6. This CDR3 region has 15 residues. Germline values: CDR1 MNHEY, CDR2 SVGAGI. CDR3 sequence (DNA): TGTGCCAGCAGGGATCGGACAGGGGGTTCCTACGAGCAGTACTTC. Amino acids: CASRDRTGGSYEQYF.

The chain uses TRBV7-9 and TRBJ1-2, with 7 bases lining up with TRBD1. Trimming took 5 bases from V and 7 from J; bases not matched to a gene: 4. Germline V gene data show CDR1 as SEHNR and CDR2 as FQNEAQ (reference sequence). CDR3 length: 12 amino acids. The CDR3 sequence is CASSDDRAGYTF. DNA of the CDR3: TGTGCCAGCAGCGACGACAGGGCTGGCTACACCTTC. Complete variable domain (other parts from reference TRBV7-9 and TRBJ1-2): DTGVSQNPRHKITKRGQNVTFRCDPISEHNRLYWYRQTLGQGPEFLTYFQNEAQLEKSRLLSDRFSAERPKGSFSTLEIQRTEQGDSAMYLCASSDDRAGYTFGSGTRLTVV.

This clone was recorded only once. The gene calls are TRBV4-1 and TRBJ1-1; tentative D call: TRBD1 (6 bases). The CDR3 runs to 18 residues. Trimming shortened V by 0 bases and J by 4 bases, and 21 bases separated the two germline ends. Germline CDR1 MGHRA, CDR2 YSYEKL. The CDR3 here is CASSQDAGDVIGSTEAFF. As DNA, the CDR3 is TGCGCCAGCAGCCAAGATGCAGGGGACGTCATAGGGAGCACTGAAGCTTTCTTT.

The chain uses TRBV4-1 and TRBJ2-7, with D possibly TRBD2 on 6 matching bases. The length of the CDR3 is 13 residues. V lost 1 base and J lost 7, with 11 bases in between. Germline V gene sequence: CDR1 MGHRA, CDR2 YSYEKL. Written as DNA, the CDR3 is TGCGCCAGCAGCCAAGTTCCAGGGAGGGAGCAGTACTTC. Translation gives CASSQVPGREQYF.

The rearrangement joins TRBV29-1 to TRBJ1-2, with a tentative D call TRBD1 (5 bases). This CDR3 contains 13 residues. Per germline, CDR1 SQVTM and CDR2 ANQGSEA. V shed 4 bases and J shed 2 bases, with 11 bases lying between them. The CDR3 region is CSVVTGHNYGYTF. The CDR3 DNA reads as TGCAGCGTTGTTACAGGCCACAACTATGGCTACACCTTC. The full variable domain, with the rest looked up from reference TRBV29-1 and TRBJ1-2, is SAVISQKPSRDICQRGTSLTIQCQVDSQVTMMFWYRQQPGQSLTLIATANQGSEATYESGFVIDKFPISRPNLTFSTLTVSNMSPEDSSIYLCSVVTGHNYGYTFGSGTRLTVV.

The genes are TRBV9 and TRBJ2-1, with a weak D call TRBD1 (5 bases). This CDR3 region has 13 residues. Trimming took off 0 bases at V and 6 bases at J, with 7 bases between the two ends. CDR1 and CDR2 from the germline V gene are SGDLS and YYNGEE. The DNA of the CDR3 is TGTGCCAGCAGCGTAGGGGGCAGCAATGAGCAGTTCTTC. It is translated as CASSVGGSNEQFF.

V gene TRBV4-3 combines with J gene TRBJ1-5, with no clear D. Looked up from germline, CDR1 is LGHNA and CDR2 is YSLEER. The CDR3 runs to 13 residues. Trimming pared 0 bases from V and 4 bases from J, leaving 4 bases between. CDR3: CASSQDSNQPQHF. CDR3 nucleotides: TGCGCCAGCAGCCAAGACAGTAATCAGCCCCAGCATTTT.

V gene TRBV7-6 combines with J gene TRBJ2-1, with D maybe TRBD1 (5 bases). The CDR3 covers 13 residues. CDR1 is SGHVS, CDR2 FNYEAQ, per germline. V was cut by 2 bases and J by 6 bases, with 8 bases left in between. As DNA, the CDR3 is TGTGCCAGCAGCTTAAAACAGGTCAATGAGCAGTTCTTC. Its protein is CASSLKQVNEQFF.

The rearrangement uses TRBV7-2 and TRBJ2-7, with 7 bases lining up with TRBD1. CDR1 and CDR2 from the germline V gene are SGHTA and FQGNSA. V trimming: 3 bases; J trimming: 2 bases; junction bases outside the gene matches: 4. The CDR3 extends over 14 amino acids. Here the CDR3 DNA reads TGTGCCAGCAGCTTCCGAGGGGGCGCCTACGAGCAGTACTTC. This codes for CASSFRGGAYEQYF.

CDR3 amino acids: CASSEAGLAGNEQFF. The CDR3 bases are TGTGCCAGCAGTGAAGCCGGGCTAGCGGGCAATGAGCAGTTCTTC. The genes are TRBV2 and TRBJ2-1, with 8 bases aligning to TRBD2. CDR1 is SNHLY and CDR2 is FYNNEI in the germline V gene. The CDR3 has 15 amino acids. Losses at the gene ends were 0 bases for V and 6 bases for J; bases not matched to a gene: 4.

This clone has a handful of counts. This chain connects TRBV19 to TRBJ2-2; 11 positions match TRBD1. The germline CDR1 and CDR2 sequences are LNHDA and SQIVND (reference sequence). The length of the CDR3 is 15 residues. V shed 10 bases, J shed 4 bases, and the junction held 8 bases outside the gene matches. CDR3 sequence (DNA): TGTGCCAACGGACAGGGGGCAGGAGGCACCGGGGAGCTGTTTTTT. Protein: CANGQGAGGTGELFF.

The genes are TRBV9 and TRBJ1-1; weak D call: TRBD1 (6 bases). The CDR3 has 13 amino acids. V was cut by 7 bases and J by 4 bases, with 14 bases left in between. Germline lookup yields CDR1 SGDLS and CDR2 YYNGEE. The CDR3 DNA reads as TGTGCCAGCGATGGAGGCAGGGGCACTGAAGCTTTCTTT. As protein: CASDGGRGTEAFF.

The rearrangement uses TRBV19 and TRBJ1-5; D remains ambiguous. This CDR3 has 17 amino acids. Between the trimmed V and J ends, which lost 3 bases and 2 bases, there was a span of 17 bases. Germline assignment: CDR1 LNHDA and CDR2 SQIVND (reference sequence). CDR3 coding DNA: TGTGCCAGTAGTATGTCCCCATTAGAGAGTCGCAATCAGCCCCAGCATTTT. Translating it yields CASSMSPLESRNQPQHF.

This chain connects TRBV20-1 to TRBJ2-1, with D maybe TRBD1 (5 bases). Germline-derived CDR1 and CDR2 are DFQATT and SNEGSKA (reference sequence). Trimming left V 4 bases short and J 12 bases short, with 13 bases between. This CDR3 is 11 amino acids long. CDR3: CSATTGAGQFF. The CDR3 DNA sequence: TGCAGTGCTACAACTGGGGCCGGGCAGTTCTTC.

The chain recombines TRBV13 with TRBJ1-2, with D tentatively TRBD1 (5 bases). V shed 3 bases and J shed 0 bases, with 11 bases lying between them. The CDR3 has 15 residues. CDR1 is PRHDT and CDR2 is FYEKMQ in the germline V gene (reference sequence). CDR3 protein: CASSFVTDSNYGYTF. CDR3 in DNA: TGTGCCAGCAGCTTCGTGACAGACTCTAACTATGGCTACACCTTC. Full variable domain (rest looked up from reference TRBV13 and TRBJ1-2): AAGVIQSPRHLIKEKRETATLKCYPIPRHDTVYWYQQGPGQDPQFLISFYEKMQSDKGSIPDRFSAQQFSDYHSELNMSSLELGDSALYFCASSFVTDSNYGYTFGSGTRLTVV.

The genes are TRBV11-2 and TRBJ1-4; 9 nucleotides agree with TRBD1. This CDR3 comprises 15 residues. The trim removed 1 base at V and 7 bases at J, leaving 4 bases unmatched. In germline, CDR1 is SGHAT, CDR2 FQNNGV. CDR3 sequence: CASSLVQGAVEKLFF. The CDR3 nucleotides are TGTGCCAGCAGCTTAGTACAGGGGGCGGTTGAAAAACTGTTTTTT.

This CDR3 is CASSIQGLSYEQYF. The CDR3 DNA reads TGTGCCAGTAGTATACAGGGACTGAGCTACGAGCAGTACTTC. The rearrangement links TRBV19 to TRBJ2-7, with D possibly matching TRBD2 (6 bases). This CDR3 spans 14 amino acids. The V end lost 2 bases, the J end lost 3 bases, and 11 bases lay between the germline ends. Germline lookup yields CDR1 LNHDA and CDR2 SQIVND (reference sequence).

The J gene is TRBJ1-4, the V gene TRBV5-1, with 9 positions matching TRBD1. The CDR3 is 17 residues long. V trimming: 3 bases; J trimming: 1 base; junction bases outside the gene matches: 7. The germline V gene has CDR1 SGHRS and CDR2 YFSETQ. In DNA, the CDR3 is TGCGCCAGCAGCTCACCGGGGACAGGGTTAACTAATGAAAAACTGTTTTTT. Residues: CASSSPGTGLTNEKLFF.

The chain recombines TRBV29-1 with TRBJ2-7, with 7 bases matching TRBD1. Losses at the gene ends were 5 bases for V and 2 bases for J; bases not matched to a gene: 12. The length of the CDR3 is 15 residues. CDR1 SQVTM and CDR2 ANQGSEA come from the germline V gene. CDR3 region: CSVLSTGTVTYEQYF. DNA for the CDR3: TGCAGCGTTCTCTCAACCGGGACAGTAACCTACGAGCAGTACTTC.

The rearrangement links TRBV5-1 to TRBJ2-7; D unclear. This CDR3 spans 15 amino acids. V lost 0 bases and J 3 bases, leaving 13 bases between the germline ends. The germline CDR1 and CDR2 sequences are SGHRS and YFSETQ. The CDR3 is CASSLALARYYEQYF. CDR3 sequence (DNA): TGCGCCAGCAGCTTGGCCTTGGCAAGATACTACGAGCAGTACTTC.

The CDR3 is CASSLGTGGYEQYF. CDR3 in DNA: TGTGCCAGCAGCCTCGGGACAGGGGGCTACGAGCAGTACTTC. This chain links TRBV25-1 with TRBJ2-7; 11 bases fit TRBD1. Looked up from germline, CDR1 is MGHDK and CDR2 is SYGVNS. V was pared by 6 bases and J by 3 bases, with 4 bases of the junction left unmatched. The CDR3 is made up of 14 amino acids.

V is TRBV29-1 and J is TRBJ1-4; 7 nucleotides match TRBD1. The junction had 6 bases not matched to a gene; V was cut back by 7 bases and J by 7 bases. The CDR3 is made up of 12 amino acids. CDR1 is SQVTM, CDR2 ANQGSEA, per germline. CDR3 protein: CSAHRGGEKLFF. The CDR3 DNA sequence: TGCAGCGCCCACAGGGGTGGTGAAAAACTGTTTTTT.

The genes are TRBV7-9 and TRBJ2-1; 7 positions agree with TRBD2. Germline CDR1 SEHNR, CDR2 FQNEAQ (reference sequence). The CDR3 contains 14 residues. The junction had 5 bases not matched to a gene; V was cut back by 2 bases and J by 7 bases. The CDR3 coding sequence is TGTGCCAGCAGCTTATCGGGTAGCGGGAATGAGCAGTTCTTC. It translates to CASSLSGSGNEQFF.

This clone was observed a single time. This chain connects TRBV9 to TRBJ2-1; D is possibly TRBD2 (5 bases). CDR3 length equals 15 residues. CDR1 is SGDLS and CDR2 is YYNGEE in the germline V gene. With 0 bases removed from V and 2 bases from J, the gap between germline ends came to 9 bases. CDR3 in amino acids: CASSVESGTYNEQFF. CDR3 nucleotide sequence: TGTGCCAGCAGCGTAGAAAGCGGCACCTACAATGAGCAGTTCTTC.

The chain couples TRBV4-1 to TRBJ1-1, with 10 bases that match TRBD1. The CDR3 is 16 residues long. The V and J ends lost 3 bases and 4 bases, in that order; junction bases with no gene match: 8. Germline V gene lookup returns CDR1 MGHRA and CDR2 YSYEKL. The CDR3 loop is CASSHPDRGLGTEAFF. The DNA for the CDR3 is TGCGCCAGCAGCCACCCCGACAGGGGGCTTGGCACTGAAGCTTTCTTT.

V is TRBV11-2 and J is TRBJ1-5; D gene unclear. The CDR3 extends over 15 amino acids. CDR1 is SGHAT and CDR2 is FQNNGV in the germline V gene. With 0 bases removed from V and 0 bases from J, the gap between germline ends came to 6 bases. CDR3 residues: CASSLEADSNQPQHF. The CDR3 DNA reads TGTGCCAGCAGCTTAGAGGCGGATAGCAATCAGCCCCAGCATTTT. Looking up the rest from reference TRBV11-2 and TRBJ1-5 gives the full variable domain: EAGVAQSPRYKIIEKRQSVAFWCNPISGHATLYWYQQILGQGPKLLIQFQNNGVVDDSQLPKDRFSAERLKGVDSTLKIQPAKLEDSAVYLCASSLEADSNQPQHFGDGTRLSIL.

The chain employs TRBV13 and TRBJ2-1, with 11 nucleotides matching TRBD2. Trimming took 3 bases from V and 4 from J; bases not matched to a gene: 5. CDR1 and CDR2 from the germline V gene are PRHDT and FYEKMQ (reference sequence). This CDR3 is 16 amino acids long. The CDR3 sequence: CASSLGGLADYNEQFF. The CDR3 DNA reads TGTGCCAGCAGCTTGGGGGGACTAGCGGATTACAATGAGCAGTTCTTC.